Listed here are 19 T cell receptor beta chains from one sample, sequenced in a study of memory CD4+ T cells and cytomegalovirus serostatus. The sort gate was single viable CD3+CD4+CD8-CD45RO+ cells for memory CD4+ T cells. Assay used: immunoSEQ multiplex PCR; TCRdb lists only in-frame clones, some missing. The sample lists about 75,000 clones; roughly three quarters were seen once. Source material: memory CD4+ T cells from blood. The receptors were gathered from an adult in good health and CMV-seropositive.

This chain links TRBV4-1 with TRBJ1-4; D remains unclear. Per germline, CDR1 MGHRA and CDR2 YSYEKL. The V and J ends lost 5 bases and 6 bases respectively, with 7 bases between them. The CDR3 extends over 12 amino acids. The CDR3 region has the DNA TGCGCCAGCAGCGGACCCTATGAAAAACTGTTTTTT. Translation: CASSGPYEKLFF.

The chain recombines TRBV5-1 with TRBJ1-1; 10 bases map to TRBD1. CDR1 and CDR2 from the germline V gene are SGHRS and YFSETQ. This CDR3 contains 15 residues. With 0 bases clipped from V and 5 bases from J, the junction kept 4 bases outside the gene matches. CDR3 coding DNA: TGCGCCAGCAGCTTGGGACAGGGGGCGTGGACTGAAGCTTTCTTT. Amino acids: CASSLGQGAWTEAFF.

This clone was observed a single time. The CDR3 DNA reads TGCGCCAGCAGTGAGGGGCAGGGAACAGATACGCAGTATTTT. It codes for CASSEGQGTDTQYF. J is TRBJ2-3 and V is TRBV10-1, with D perhaps matching TRBD1 (5 bases). Germline V gene data show CDR1 as WNHNN and CDR2 as SYGVQD (reference sequence). This CDR3 has 14 residues. Trimming pared 2 bases from V and 3 bases from J, leaving 9 bases between.

The V call is TRBV5-1, the J call TRBJ1-2; D is undetermined. Trimming removed 0 bases from V and 1 base from J, with 7 bases in between. Looked up from germline, CDR1 is SGHRS and CDR2 is YFSETQ. This CDR3 is built from 14 residues. The CDR3 sequence is CASSLAGDNYGYTF. CDR3 coding DNA: TGCGCCAGCAGCTTGGCCGGGGATAACTATGGCTACACCTTC.

The chain is built from TRBV30 and TRBJ2-3; 9 bases fit TRBD2. From germline, CDR1 is GTSNPN and CDR2 SVGIG (reference sequence). CDR3 length equals 14 residues. With 3 bases clipped from V and 5 bases from J, the junction kept 6 bases outside the gene matches. The CDR3 loop is CAWSGGGAQDTQYF. The DNA for the CDR3 is TGTGCCTGGAGCGGCGGGGGGGCGCAAGATACGCAGTATTTT. Combining the CDR3 with reference TRBV30 and TRBJ2-3 gives the whole variable domain SQTIHQWPATLVQPVGSPLSLECTVEGTSNPNLYWYRQAAGRGLQLLFYSVGIGQISSEVPQNLSASRPQDRQFILSSKKLLLSDSGFYLCAWSGGGAQDTQYFGPGTRLTVL.

The chain uses TRBV28 and TRBJ1-5; TRBD1 might be the D (6 bases). Per the germline V gene, CDR1 is MDHEN and CDR2 is SYDVKM. The CDR3 is made up of 16 amino acids. V lost 5 bases, J lost 2 bases, and 16 bases lay in between. Written as DNA, the CDR3 is TGTGCCAGCAGTAGGACAGTCCCGGGCGGCAATCAGCCCCAGCATTTT. As protein: CASSRTVPGGNQPQHF.

The chain combines TRBV25-1 with TRBJ2-1; D may be TRBD2 (6 bases). Trimming removed 3 bases at V and 5 bases at J, with 14 bases between. Germline V CDR1 and CDR2: MGHDK, SYGVNS. The CDR3 spans 15 residues. CDR3 in DNA: TGTGCCAGCAGTGATAGCGGCCGTATAAACAATGAGCAGTTCTTC. Translating gives CASSDSGRINNEQFF.

The chain recombines TRBV7-8 with TRBJ2-7; 7 positions match TRBD1. The V gene's germline CDR1 is SGHVS and CDR2 FQNEAQ. V lost 4 bases to trimming and J lost 9 bases; unmatched junction nucleotides: 24. The CDR3 runs 18 residues. The DNA of the CDR3 is TGTGCCAGCAGCTCCATACCGCCAGGGGGTCTAGCAGCTACGGGGCAGTACGTC. It codes for CASSSIPPGGLAATGQYV.

The chain joins TRBV5-1 to TRBJ1-2; D uncertain. Trimming took 0 bases from V and 8 from J, leaving 17 bases between them. Germline CDR1 and CDR2: SGHRS and YFSETQ. The CDR3 is made up of 15 amino acids. The CDR3 is CASSLAGRRFGGYTF. As DNA, the CDR3 is TGCGCCAGCAGCTTGGCCGGCAGGAGGTTCGGCGGCTACACCTTC.

The chain couples TRBV28 to TRBJ1-2; D is unclear. The CDR3 extends over 14 amino acids. Germline CDR1 and CDR2: MDHEN and SYDVKM. Trimming took 2 bases from V and 10 from J, leaving 17 bases between them. The CDR3 nucleotides read TGTGCCAGCAGTTTAAATTTGGGATGGGTGCCCTACACCTTC. The encoded protein is CASSLNLGWVPYTF.

This chain uses TRBV30 with TRBJ2-5; D perhaps matches TRBD1 (5 bases). CDR3 length: 15 amino acids. Trimming shortened V by 0 bases and J by 1 base, and 12 bases separated the two germline ends. Germline CDR1 is GTSNPN and CDR2 is SVGIG (reference sequence). The CDR3 sequence is CAWSVMGQGQETQYF. The CDR3 region has the DNA TGTGCCTGGAGTGTAATGGGGCAGGGCCAAGAGACCCAGTACTTC. The entire variable domain, with the rest obtained from reference TRBV30 and TRBJ2-5, is as follows: SQTIHQWPATLVQPVGSPLSLECTVEGTSNPNLYWYRQAAGRGLQLLFYSVGIGQISSEVPQNLSASRPQDRQFILSSKKLLLSDSGFYLCAWSVMGQGQETQYFGPGTRLLVL.

V is TRBV7-2 and J is TRBJ2-1; D gene unclear. V lost 3 bases and J lost 5, with 23 bases in between. The germline V gene encodes CDR1 SGHTA and CDR2 FQGNSA. This CDR3 has 18 residues. CDR3 DNA: TGTGCCAGCAGCTTGGTTCCCACGACGTGGGTGGGGAACAATGAGCAGTTCTTC. The encoded protein is CASSLVPTTWVGNNEQFF.

The chain has TRBV5-4 and TRBJ2-5, with D perhaps matching TRBD2 (6 bases). Per the germline V gene, CDR1 is SGHNT and CDR2 is YYREEE (reference sequence). The CDR3 loop spans 16 amino acids. V lost 3 bases to trimming and J lost 5 bases, with 20 bases between them. The CDR3, as DNA: TGTGCCAGCAGCTCCTCGGGGGTGGACCAGAGTGAGACCCAGTACTTC. Amino acid sequence: CASSSSGVDQSETQYF.

The J gene is TRBJ2-3, the V gene TRBV4-1; 12 nucleotides align to TRBD2. The V and J ends lost 1 base and 1 base, in that order; junction bases with no gene match: 3. The CDR3 runs 17 residues. CDR1 MGHRA and CDR2 YSYEKL come from the germline V gene. CDR3 protein: CASSQVPSGRGTDTQYF. The CDR3 DNA sequence: TGCGCCAGCAGCCAAGTGCCTAGCGGGAGGGGCACAGATACGCAGTATTTT.

Concerning this clone itself: The germline gene is not matched at one end of the junction; a read error may be the cause. This rearrangement joins TRBV7-1 to TRBJ2-5, with 13 positions matching TRBD2. TRBV7-1 falls under the ORF class, with uncertain function. The CDR3 length is 24 residues. CDR3 in amino acids: CASSPAYASTGTSGALRLKETQYF. The CDR3 DNA is TGTGCCAGCAGCCCAGCCTACGCCTCGACCGGGACTAGCGGGGCTCTACGCTTAAAAGAGACCCAGTACTTC.

This clone has more than one count but fewer than ten. The chain recombines TRBV4-1 with TRBJ1-1; no definite D call. V lost 6 bases and J 1 base, leaving 15 bases between the germline ends. The germline V gene has CDR1 MGHRA and CDR2 YSYEKL. There are 15 residues in the CDR3. CDR3 sequence (DNA): TGCGCCAGCAGGCTAGTCGGGCAGCGGAACACTGAAGCTTTCTTT. Protein: CASRLVGQRNTEAFF.

In its sample, this clone was seen once. The V gene is TRBV19, the J gene TRBJ2-1, with TRBD1 matching 7 bases. V shed 6 bases and J 9 bases; nucleotides not matched to a gene: 8. Germline CDR1 reads LNHDA; CDR2 reads SQIVND (reference sequence). The CDR3 length is 13 residues. The chain's CDR3 is CASSSDYRGEQFF. In nucleotides, the CDR3 is TGTGCCAGTAGCTCTGATTACAGGGGTGAGCAGTTCTTC.

This sequence joins TRBV7-2 and TRBJ1-2, with 8 bases lining up with TRBD1. Per germline, CDR1 SGHTA and CDR2 FQGNSA. The V segment lost 5 bases and the J segment 6 bases; nucleotides outside the gene matches: 14. This CDR3 spans 16 amino acids. In DNA form, the CDR3 reads TGTGCCAGCAGCGACTACGACTCCAGGGGGCAGGATGGCTACACCTTC. Translating gives CASSDYDSRGQDGYTF.

The J gene is TRBJ1-1, the V gene TRBV11-3; the D gene is possibly TRBD1 (5 bases). CDR1 and CDR2 from the germline V gene are SGHNT and YENEEA. The CDR3 contains 14 residues. V lost 5 bases and J 1 base, leaving 11 bases between the germline ends. The CDR3 region has the DNA TGTGCCAGCAGCCGTAGGAGGGGGAACACTGAAGCTTTCTTT. Protein: CASSRRRGNTEAFF.